This TCR beta chain comes out of a study of T cells in Graves' hyperthyroidism and ophthalmopathy (dated by TCRdb to between 2017 and 2020). As for the study more broadly: Peripheral blood was sampled at the time of initial diagnosis, prior to any treatment. Prospective prediction of ophthalmopathy was tested in an independent validation cohort consisting of some 20 hyperthyroidism patients and more than 15 patients who later progressed to ophthalmopathy. To identify distinguishing TCR V-J signatures, a discovery cohort of about a hundred patients was used, comprising 40 to 45 with Graves' ophthalmopathy and some 57 with stable Graves' hyperthyroidism. After blood sampling, hyperthyroidism patients were treated with methimazole at a starting dose of 30 mg daily, and ophthalmopathy patients were treated with high-dose intravenous methylprednisolone. The 80 to 100 discovery patients were randomly divided into training and test sets at a 7:3 ratio. TCR Vbeta CDR3 sequencing of some 140 peripheral blood samples (over 40 ophthalmopathy, around 80 hyperthyroidism and roughly 17 progressor patients) is reported in the paper. In several Graves' hyperthyroidism patients, the study also compared T-cell repertoires from thyroid tissue with T-cell repertoires from blood. General conclusions and limits of the study: In validation, the model predicted progression to ophthalmopathy a median of 6.5 months before onset, with approximately 71% sensitivity and roughly 77% specificity. In cross-validation, a model built on a 13 V-J signature told ophthalmopathy apart from stable hyperthyroidism with approximately 90% sensitivity and around 84% specificity, and in testing the same model reached 80%/75%. Sample size was not statistically predetermined, and blinding of investigators to group allocation was not performed. Blood samples also contained most of the expanded thyroid clonotypes (frequency above 0.001), which suggests that blood repertoires may reflect thyroid immune responses.

Stable Graves' hyperthyroidism was defined as no progression to ophthalmopathy during 18 months of follow-up. Hyperthyroidism patients were newly diagnosed, had a disease duration of under 2 months, and were aged 18 to 65 years. The study excluded patients with uncontrolled infections, other autoimmune diseases, pregnancy or lactation. Clinical symptoms, serum thyroxine and TRAb, thyroid ultrasound, and orbital computed tomography formed the basis for the diagnoses. Ficoll-Paque density gradient centrifugation was used to isolate PBMCs from under 11 ml of fresh peripheral blood. Total RNA was extracted using Trizol reagent, and RNA quality was assessed on an Agilent 2100 Bioanalyzer. In this sample, this clonotype turned up many times. No cognate antigen has been identified for it. Base-call qualities are not available, and no considerably larger clone is one nucleotide away. Amplification of TCR beta CDR3 regions was carried out from RNA transcripts. The TCR CDR3 was subjected to a first round of RT-PCR using the HTBI primer set and the Qiagen OneStep RT-PCR kit. A second multiplex PCR round built the libraries, followed by size selection and purification. Sequencing of the libraries was done on an Illumina HiSeq2000 using paired-end 100 bp reads. The authors processed their data as follows. SOAPnuke was used to process the raw data, with reads discarded if the reads contained adapters or uncalled bases, had a mean Phred below 15, or lacked an exact constant-primer or identifier match. High-quality paired reads were merged using COPE v1.2.5, and each unique nucleotide sequence was defined as a clonotype. Clonotypes were aligned to IMGT TRBV, TRBD and TRBJ reference segments using MiTCR v1.1. The analysis included only V-J combinations with a frequency above 0.0001, which together covered over 98% of the repertoires. A TCS score was defined as the ratio between F50 (clonal expansion) and ExV (chaos), using BLOSUM62-based TCRdist between CDR3 peptides within each V-J. Welch's t-statistics and random forest reduced 500 to 650 V-J features to 10 to 15, which were used in a naive Bayes classifier (R e1071). TCRdb trimmed the raw reads at Q25, called clones with MiXCR and kept productive beta chains. A single entry per CDR3 protein holds the most common genes and DNA from its merged rows. The V and J calls and clone size come from TCRdb's table, not from the authors' own analysis. This sample lists hundreds of thousands of distinct CDR3 sequences; approximately 15% were detected once. The top ten constitute 15% to 20% of the sample.

Including cysteine and phenylalanine, the CDR3 has 16 amino acids. Of the read, only the CDR3 DNA is kept; its 48 bases are in frame from base 1. CDR1 and CDR2, looked up from the germline V gene, are MNHNS and SASEGT. Ends trimmed: V by 5 bases, J by 2 bases; bases unmatched to a gene: 9. The sequence was obtained from a woman between 18 and 29 years old with Graves' hyperthyroidism. The sample consisted of blood. The receptor chain draws on TRBV6-1 and TRBJ2-3, and 8 bases in between align with TRBD1. Read as DNA, the sequence is TGTGCCAGCAGTTTCGATCAGGGGGCGCCCACAGATACGCAGTATTTT. The translation is CASSFDQGAPTDTQYF.